Below, 14 T cell receptor beta chains from the same sample are listed, as sequenced in a study of blood T cells in healthy people across ages. Next came a second PCR, run for roughly 7 to 12 cycles, which used a sample-barcoded 5' primer along with a J-beta primer mix. TCRdb ran MiXCR on the 5' RACE reads and lists one entry per CDR3 protein. The sample includes more than 900,000 distinct CDR3 sequences, roughly a quarter of them seen just once. These sequences were also reported in another study, on T cells of mothers and their children.

The material sequenced was blood. These receptors came from a girl aged 2 to 9 in good health.

The table lists this clonotype with a few counts. The chain employs TRBV4-2 and TRBJ2-3; 7 nucleotides line up with TRBD2. The ends lost 1 base at V and 1 base at J; junction bases unmatched: 5. The germline V gene has CDR1 LGHNA and CDR2 YNFKEQ. There are 16 residues in the CDR3. The CDR3 protein is CASSQGASGGTDTQYF. CDR3 nucleotides: TGTGCCAGCAGCCAAGGTGCTAGCGGTGGCACAGATACGCAGTATTTT.

The J gene is TRBJ1-2, the V gene TRBV29-1; D may be TRBD1 (5 bases). V lost 7 bases, J lost 5 bases, and 17 bases lay in between. Per germline, CDR1 SQVTM and CDR2 ANQGSEA. The CDR3 is made up of 13 amino acids. The CDR3, as DNA: TGCAGCGGTACGAGTGGGGGAGGGTATGGCTACACCTTC. This codes for CSGTSGGGYGYTF. Supplemented by reference TRBV29-1 and TRBJ1-2, the full variable domain reads SAVISQKPSRDICQRGTSLTIQCQVDSQVTMMFWYRQQPGQSLTLIATANQGSEATYESGFVIDKFPISRPNLTFSTLTVSNMSPEDSSIYLCSGTSGGGYGYTFGSGTRLTVV.

This clonotype was seen more than once but under ten times. The rearrangement joins TRBV20-1 to TRBJ2-5, with 11 bases lining up with TRBD2. CDR1 is DFQATT and CDR2 is SNEGSKA in the germline V gene (reference sequence). The CDR3 is 15 amino acids. Trimming at V came to 6 bases and at J to 5 bases, leaving 11 bases not matched to a gene. The CDR3 DNA reads as TGCAGTGCCCCGCACCCTTCTAGCGGGAGGGAGACCCAGTACTTC. This gives the protein CSAPHPSSGRETQYF.

The chain's CDR3 is CSVLWGETLYTF. The CDR3 region has the DNA TGCAGCGTCCTTTGGGGTGAGACCCTCTACACCTTC. This rearrangement joins TRBV29-1 to TRBJ1-2; D unclear. The CDR3 contains 12 residues. CDR1 is SQVTM and CDR2 is ANQGSEA in the germline V gene. Trimming left V 6 bases short and J 10 bases short, with 18 bases between.

This clonotype was seen more than once but under ten times. This chain connects TRBV5-4 to TRBJ2-5; 7 nucleotides match TRBD1. V dropped 5 bases and J dropped 3; count of bases not matched to a gene: 7. Germline V lookup: CDR1 SGHNT, CDR2 YYREEE (reference sequence). This CDR3 comprises 14 residues. This chain's CDR3 is CASRQGPREETQYF. CDR3 coding DNA: TGTGCCAGCAGACAGGGGCCAAGGGAAGAGACCCAGTACTTC.

The chain uses TRBV5-5 and TRBJ2-7, with TRBD1 identical over 10 bases. CDR1 and CDR2 (germline): SGHKS, YYEKEE (reference sequence). Trimming took 7 bases from V and 6 from J; bases not matched to a gene: 13. This CDR3 contains 15 residues. DNA for the CDR3: TGTGCCAGCTCAGAGACCGGGACAGGGGTGTTCGAGCAGTACTTC. Its protein product is CASSETGTGVFEQYF. The whole variable domain, filled in from reference TRBV5-5 and TRBJ2-7, reads DAGVTQSPTHLIKTRGQQVTLRCSPISGHKSVSWYQQVLGQGPQFIFQYYEKEERGRGNFPDRFSARQFPNYSSELNVNALLLGDSALYLCASSETGTGVFEQYFGPGTRLTVT.

The CDR3 sequence: CASSQAGVGTDNEKLFF. Here the CDR3 DNA reads TGTGCCAGCAGCCAAGCAGGAGTGGGGACAGATAATGAAAAACTGTTTTTT. The rearrangement links TRBV4-2 to TRBJ1-4; 7 bases match TRBD1. Looked up from germline, CDR1 is LGHNA and CDR2 is YNFKEQ. Unmatched junction bases numbered 9, after V lost 1 base and J lost 4 bases. The length of the CDR3 is 17 residues.

The gene calls are TRBV12-3 or TRBV12-4 and TRBJ1-6; tentative D call: TRBD1 (5 bases). V was trimmed by 6 bases and J by 11 bases, leaving 11 bases between them. The CDR3 totals 12 residues. The CDR3 reads CASSRDGAPLHF. CDR3 coding DNA: TGTGCCAGCAGCAGGGATGGGGCACCCCTCCACTTT.

This sequence joins TRBV28 and TRBJ2-7, with TRBD1 identical over 9 bases. Trimming took 4 bases from V and 5 from J; bases not matched to a gene: 12. CDR3 size: 16 residues. Germline CDR1 is MDHEN and CDR2 is SYDVKM. CDR3 loop: CASSSSRDRGVNEQYF. The CDR3, as DNA: TGTGCCAGCAGTTCCTCCCGTGACAGGGGGGTCAACGAGCAGTACTTC.

This clonotype was seen a handful of times. The CDR3 sequence is CASSRTEDIQYF. As DNA, the CDR3 is TGTGCCAGCTCCCGGACTGAAGACATTCAGTACTTC. J is TRBJ2-4 and V is TRBV7-9; a possible D gene is TRBD2 (5 bases). The CDR3 has 12 residues. The germline V and J ends were trimmed by 8 bases and 8 bases, with 13 bases remaining between them. Germline CDR1 reads SEHNR; CDR2 reads FQNEAQ (reference sequence).

This clonotype has more than one count but fewer than ten. This chain connects TRBV6-5 to TRBJ2-3; D not certain. The CDR3 runs to 14 residues. Germline V lookup: CDR1 MNHEY, CDR2 SVGAGI. V was pared by 2 bases and J by 2 bases, with 8 bases between. Written as DNA, the CDR3 is TGTGCCAGCAGTTACGGTTTAGTCACAGATACGCAGTATTTT. Protein sequence: CASSYGLVTDTQYF.

This clonotype was observed a handful of times. This rearrangement joins TRBV4-1 to TRBJ2-1, with D hard to call. Trimming removed 2 bases from V and 0 bases from J, with 14 bases in between. Germline V gives CDR1 MGHRA, CDR2 YSYEKL. The CDR3 length is 17 residues. The CDR3 reads CASSQTRLRSSYNEQFF. Written as DNA, the CDR3 is TGCGCCAGCAGCCAAACTCGACTGCGCAGCTCCTACAATGAGCAGTTCTTC.

This clonotype has only a few counts. The rearrangement links TRBV28 to TRBJ2-3; D not resolved. V shed 5 bases and J shed 2 bases, with 17 bases lying between them. Germline CDR1 reads MDHEN; CDR2 reads SYDVKM. The CDR3 loop spans 16 amino acids. CDR3 residues: CASSPPLGPDTDTQYF. The CDR3 coding sequence is TGTGCCAGCAGTCCCCCCCTCGGACCGGACACAGATACGCAGTATTTT.

The rearrangement joins TRBV25-1 to TRBJ2-5; D tentatively reads TRBD1 or TRBD2 (5 bases each). The J call may be in error: the DNA end matches TRBJ2-1 better. CDR3 length: 13 amino acids. The germline V gene has CDR1 MGHDK and CDR2 SYGVNS. CDR3 in DNA: TGTGCCAGCCGGGACCCTAGGGACAATGAGCAGTTCTTC. Translating it yields CASRDPRDNEQFF.